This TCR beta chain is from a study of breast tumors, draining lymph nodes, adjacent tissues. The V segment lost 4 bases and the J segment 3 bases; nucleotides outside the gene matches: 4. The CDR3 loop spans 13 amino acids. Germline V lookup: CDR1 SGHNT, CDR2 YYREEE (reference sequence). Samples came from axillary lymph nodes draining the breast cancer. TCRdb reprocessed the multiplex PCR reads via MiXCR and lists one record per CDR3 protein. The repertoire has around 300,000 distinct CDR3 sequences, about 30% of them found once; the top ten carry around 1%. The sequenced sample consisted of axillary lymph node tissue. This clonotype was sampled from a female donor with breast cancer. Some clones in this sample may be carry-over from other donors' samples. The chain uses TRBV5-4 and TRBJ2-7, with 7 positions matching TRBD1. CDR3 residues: CASSRGQYYEQYF. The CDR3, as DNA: TGTGCCAGCAGCCGGGGACAGTACTACGAGCAGTACTTC.